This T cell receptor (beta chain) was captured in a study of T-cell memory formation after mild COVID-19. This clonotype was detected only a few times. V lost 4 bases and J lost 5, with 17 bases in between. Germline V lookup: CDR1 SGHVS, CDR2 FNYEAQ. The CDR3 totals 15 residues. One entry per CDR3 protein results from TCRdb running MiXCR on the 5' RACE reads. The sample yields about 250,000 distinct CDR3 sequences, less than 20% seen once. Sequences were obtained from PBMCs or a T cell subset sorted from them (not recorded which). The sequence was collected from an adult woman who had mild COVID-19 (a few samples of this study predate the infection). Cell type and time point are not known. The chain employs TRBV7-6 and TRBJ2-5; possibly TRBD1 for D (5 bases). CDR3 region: CASSSSLQGLETQYF. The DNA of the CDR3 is TGTGCCAGCAGCTCCTCCCTGCAGGGTTTGGAGACCCAGTACTTC. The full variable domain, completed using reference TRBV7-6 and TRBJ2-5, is GAGVSQSPRYKVTKRGQDVALRCDPISGHVSLYWYRQALGQGPEFLTYFNYEAQQDKSGLPNDRFSAERPEGSISTLTIQRTEQRDSAMYRCASSSSLQGLETQYFGPGTRLLVL.